This is a list of T cell receptor beta chains from one sample in a study of regulatory T cells in long-lasting Graves disease. TCRdb redid the calling of the multiplex PCR reads with MiXCR, one entry per CDR3 protein. This repertoire shows some 470,000 distinct CDR3 sequences, about 22% found once; its top ten account for about 6.6%. The sample here was peripheral blood mononuclear cells (PBMCs), taken when the disease was refractory, from a patient treated with antithyroid drugs. The receptors derive from a female donor with Graves disease. Each CDR3 is given with its conserved first and last residue. A D gene is named only where the DNA matches it firmly. Size is omitted from some rows. Given values are once, few, many or a class for expanded clones.

J gene	V gene	clone size	D gene	CDR3 DNA	CDR3 protein
TRBJ1-4	TRBV12-3/TRBV12-4	many	-	TGTGCCAGCAGTTTAGCGCTTGCGGAAAAACTGTTTTTT	CASSLALAEKLFF
TRBJ2-7	TRBV12-3/TRBV12-4	many	TRBD2	TGTGCCAGCAGTCCCGGGCCGGGAGGTGGGTTTGTGGGCGAGCAGTACTTC	CASSPGPGGGFVGEQYF
TRBJ1-1	TRBV28	many	-	TGTGCCAGCAGTCAAGGACAGACATCTGAAGCTTTCTTT	CASSQGQTSEAFF
TRBJ2-5	TRBV28	many	TRBD2	TGTGCCAGCAGTCCCCCCTTTCGGACTAGCGGGGAAGAGACCCAGTACTTC	CASSPPFRTSGEETQYF
TRBJ2-5	TRBV28	-	-	TGTGCCAGCAGTCCCCCGGGGAGGGGGGAGACCCAGTACTTC	CASSPPGRGETQYF
TRBJ2-7	TRBV7-9	-	-	TGTGCCAGCAGCTCCCCGCCGGACTACGAGCAGTACTTC	CASSSPPDYEQYF
TRBJ2-3	TRBV27	-	TRBD1	TGTGCCAGCACGGACAGGGGCACAGATACGCAGTATTTT	CASTDRGTDTQYF
TRBJ1-6	TRBV12-3/TRBV12-4	many	-	TGTGCCAGCAGTGAGGGGAATAATTCACCCCTCCACTTT	CASSEGNNSPLHF
TRBJ1-1	TRBV7-9	many	-	TGTGCCAGCAGCTCCACCGGGACGGCAAACACTGAAGCTTTCTTT	CASSSTGTANTEAFF
TRBJ2-2	TRBV27	many	-	TGTGCCAGCATCGGCTTATCACAGTACACCGGGGAGCTGTTTTTT	CASIGLSQYTGELFF
TRBJ2-7	TRBV30	many	-	TGTGCCTGGAGTGAGTCCTACGAGCAGTACTTC	CAWSESYEQYF
TRBJ2-5	TRBV4-3	-	TRBD2	TGCGCCAGCAGCCCGGGAGGGGTGGGAGTACTTACCGAGACCCAGTACTTC	CASSPGGVGVLTETQYF
TRBJ1-1	TRBV7-2	few	-	TGTGCCAGCAGCTTAGCAACAGGGACGAACACTGAAGCTTTCTTT	CASSLATGTNTEAFF
TRBJ2-7	TRBV14	-	-	TGTGCCAGCAGCCGTACTCTTGGGGGCGACGAGCAGTACTTC	CASSRTLGGDEQYF
TRBJ2-7	TRBV12-3/TRBV12-4	many	-	TGTGCCAGCAGTGGCCTCCAGGGATACGAGCAGTACTTC	CASSGLQGYEQYF
TRBJ2-7	TRBV4-1	once	-	TGCGCCAGCAGTCATGGTCAGGGTTCCGCCTACGAGCAGTACTTC	CASSHGQGSAYEQYF
TRBJ1-1	TRBV15	many	-	TGTGCCACCAGCAGATCAAGGACAGCAAACACTGAAGCTTTCTTT	CATSRSRTANTEAFF
TRBJ2-2	TRBV6-1	few	-	TGTGCCAGCAGCGGGATGACAGGTATCGGGGAGCTGTTTTTT	CASSGMTGIGELFF
TRBJ2-7	TRBV5-1	many	-	TGCGCCAGCAGCTCGGAACCAGGACGGACGTACTTC	CASSSEPGRTYF
TRBJ2-2	TRBV12-3/TRBV12-4	many	-	TGTGCCAGCAATCCTTCCCCGAACACCGGGGAGCTGTTTTTT	CASNPSPNTGELFF
TRBJ2-1	TRBV28	-	TRBD2	TGTGCCAGCAGAGCTGGGGTAGCGGGGGGGGATGAGCAGTTCTTC	CASRAGVAGGDEQFF
TRBJ2-2	TRBV7-2	few	TRBD2	TGTGCCAGCAGCTTAGTAGCGGGTTTCGCGAACACCGGGGAGCTGTTTTTT	CASSLVAGFANTGELFF
TRBJ2-7	TRBV6-1	many	TRBD1	TGTGCCAGCAGCCAACAGGGGGTCAACGAGCAGTACTTC	CASSQQGVNEQYF